These 17 T cell receptor beta chains share one sample of origin, sequenced in a study of shared clonotypes between healthy human individuals. Data came from immunoSEQ multiplex PCR; TCRdb stores just in-frame clones and leaves some out. The repertoire holds fewer than 600,000 clones, with 60% to 85% as singletons. The specimen was PBMCs. These receptors came from a woman in her thirties or forties in good health. Some clones in this sample may be carry-over from other donors' samples.

This chain links TRBV11-2 with TRBJ2-1; 12 nucleotides agree with TRBD2. Germline CDR1 and CDR2: SGHAT and FQNNGV. V trimming: 2 bases; J trimming: 5 bases; junction bases outside the gene matches: 7. The CDR3 covers 17 residues. The CDR3 DNA reads as TGTGCCAGCAGCTTAAGACTCGGACTAGCGGGAAACAATGAGCAGTTCTTC. It specifies CASSLRLGLAGNNEQFF.

The rearrangement joins TRBV15 to TRBJ2-7; TRBD2 is a possible D gene (6 bases). Germline V gene sequence: CDR1 LNHNV, CDR2 YYDKDF (reference sequence). The V end lost 0 bases, the J end lost 1 base, and 13 bases lay between the germline ends. The CDR3 extends over 16 amino acids. This CDR3 reads CATSRDRGGPSYEQYF. CDR3 bases: TGTGCCACCAGCAGAGATCGGGGAGGTCCTTCCTACGAGCAGTACTTC. The full variable domain, its missing parts supplied by reference TRBV15 and TRBJ2-7, is DAMVIQNPRYQVTQFGKPVTLSCSQTLNHNVMYWYQQKSSQAPKLLFHYYDKDFNNEADTPDNFQSRRPNTSFCFLDIRSPGLGDTAMYLCATSRDRGGPSYEQYFGPGTRLTVT.

The V call is TRBV9, the J call TRBJ2-1; 9 bases line up with TRBD2. This CDR3 region has 14 residues. Germline V gives CDR1 SGDLS, CDR2 YYNGEE. V lost 4 bases to trimming and J lost 8 bases; unmatched junction nucleotides: 7. DNA for the CDR3: TGTGCCAGCAGCATACTTAGCGGGAGTGATGAGCAGTTCTTC. This translates into CASSILSGSDEQFF.

The V and J genes are TRBV5-1 and TRBJ2-7; a weak D match, TRBD2 (5 bases). Trimming shortened V by 0 bases and J by 2 bases, and 9 bases separated the two germline ends. Germline V CDR1 and CDR2: SGHRS, YFSETQ. The CDR3 has 14 residues. The CDR3 nucleotides read TGCGCCAGCAGCTTGGCAGGAGGTACCTACGAGCAGTACTTC. Translation: CASSLAGGTYEQYF.

The chain is built from TRBV27 and TRBJ1-5; possible D gene TRBD1, 6 bases. The CDR3 has 16 residues. Germline V gene lookup returns CDR1 MNHEY and CDR2 SMNVEV (reference sequence). Trimming took 4 bases from V and 0 from J, leaving 13 bases between them. The CDR3 reads CASSSSRGYSNQPQHF. Written as DNA, the CDR3 is TGTGCCAGCAGTTCATCTAGGGGGTATAGCAATCAGCCCCAGCATTTT.

This clone was counted between two and nine times. The genes are TRBV27 and TRBJ2-3; 9 nucleotides line up with TRBD1. The V gene end was trimmed by 7 bases and the J gene end by 9 bases; junction bases not matched to a gene: 8. The V gene's germline CDR1 is MNHEY and CDR2 SMNVEV (reference sequence). The CDR3 extends over 13 amino acids. CDR3 protein: CASMAGDRETQYF. Here the CDR3 DNA reads TGTGCCAGCATGGCCGGGGACAGGGAGACGCAGTATTTT.

With respect to this clone: This specimen includes other DNA sequences encoding the same CDR3. The J gene is TRBJ1-4, the V gene TRBV5-6, with 7 bases that match TRBD1. Trimming at V came to 5 bases and at J to 0 bases, leaving 7 bases not matched to a gene. The CDR3 contains 16 residues. CDR1 and CDR2 from the germline V gene are SGHDT and YYEEEE. CDR3 DNA: TGTGCCAGCAGTCCAAGACAGGGTGCAACTAATGAAAAACTGTTTTTT. Protein: CASSPRQGATNEKLFF.

The chain carries TRBV5-1 and TRBJ2-5; a weak D match, TRBD1 (6 bases). The DNA end is more similar to TRBJ2-7, so the J call may be wrong. This CDR3 is 13 amino acids long. Germline V CDR1 and CDR2: SGHRS, YFSETQ. The CDR3 is CASSGDKTYEQYF. The CDR3 DNA reads TGCGCCAGCAGTGGGGACAAAACCTACGAGCAGTACTTC.

The chain uses TRBV28 and TRBJ2-2; a possible D gene is TRBD2 (6 bases). This CDR3 spans 15 amino acids. Germline lookup yields CDR1 MDHEN and CDR2 SYDVKM. Trimming took 6 bases from V and 0 from J, leaving 11 bases between them. For the CDR3, the DNA is TGTGCCAGCAGGATTGGGGGGTCGAACACCGGGGAGCTGTTTTTT. This gives the protein CASRIGGSNTGELFF.

This rearrangement joins TRBV28 to TRBJ2-2; D is uncertain. Per the germline V gene, CDR1 is MDHEN and CDR2 is SYDVKM. V lost 1 base, J lost 7 bases, and 1 base lay in between. The CDR3 runs to 11 residues. CDR3 coding DNA: TGTGCCAGCAGTTTATACGGGGAGCTGTTTTTT. It is translated as CASSLYGELFF.

CDR3 region: CASSRDRGLRNTGELFF. Written as DNA, the CDR3 is TGTGCCAGCTCACGAGACAGGGGGCTGCGAAACACCGGGGAGCTGTTTTTT. The chain carries TRBV18 and TRBJ2-2; 10 bases fit TRBD1. This CDR3 comprises 17 residues. J lost 2 bases, V lost 4 bases, and 7 bases had no gene match. Per the germline V gene, CDR1 is KGHSH and CDR2 is LQKENI.

As to this clone: The same CDR3 can be traced to other DNA sequences in this sample. The chain is built from TRBV7-2 and TRBJ2-3; D not resolved. V gave up 1 base and J gave up 1 base, with 6 bases separating them. This CDR3 has 14 residues. Germline CDR1 SGHTA, CDR2 FQGNSA. The CDR3 spells CASSLDRGTDTQYF. Here the CDR3 DNA reads TGTGCCAGCAGCTTAGACAGAGGCACAGATACGCAGTATTTT.

The genes are TRBV7-8 and TRBJ2-3; D perhaps matches TRBD1 (7 bases). Trimming stripped 5 bases from V and 8 bases from J, with 23 bases between. Germline CDR1 SGHVS, CDR2 FQNEAQ. This CDR3 is built from 16 residues. The CDR3 loop is CASSPPQGGAGVTQYF. Here the CDR3 DNA reads TGTGCCAGCAGCCCGCCGCAGGGGGGAGCTGGTGTTACGCAGTATTTT.

The V call is TRBV12-5, the J call TRBJ2-1, with TRBD1 matching over 9 bases. Germline V gene data show CDR1 as LGHNT and CDR2 as FRNRAP. The V and J ends lost 7 bases and 7 bases, in that order; junction bases with no gene match: 8. This CDR3 region has 14 residues. This CDR3 is CASALGQGKNEQFF. The CDR3 nucleotides are TGTGCTAGTGCCCTCGGACAGGGGAAGAATGAGCAGTTCTTC.

The chain employs TRBV28 and TRBJ1-5; the D gene is possibly TRBD1 (5 bases). The V gene lost 3 bases and the J gene lost 2 bases, with 11 bases spanning the gap. Germline CDR1 MDHEN, CDR2 SYDVKM. There are 15 residues in the CDR3. As DNA, the CDR3 is TGTGCCAGCAGTTTTCGAGGGGCTGGCAATCAGCCCCAGCATTTT. Protein sequence: CASSFRGAGNQPQHF. The full variable domain, completed using reference TRBV28 and TRBJ1-5, is DVKVTQSSRYLVKRTGEKVFLECVQDMDHENMFWYRQDPGLGLRLIYFSYDVKMKEKGDIPEGYSVSREKKERFSLILESASTNQTSMYLCASSFRGAGNQPQHFGDGTRLSIL.

In its sample, this clone was seen many times. CDR3 sequence reads: CASSLAQANTEAFF. In nucleotides, the CDR3 is TGTGCCAGCAGCTTAGCACAGGCGAACACTGAAGCTTTCTTT. The chain carries TRBV11-2 and TRBJ1-1; D may be TRBD1 (5 bases). The CDR3 loop spans 14 amino acids. V dropped 1 base and J dropped 1 base, with 7 bases sitting between them. Germline assignment: CDR1 SGHAT and CDR2 FQNNGV.

This chain joins TRBV9 and TRBJ2-1; TRBD2 agrees at 14 bases. This CDR3 region has 16 residues. Germline CDR1 and CDR2: SGDLS and YYNGEE. With 3 bases clipped from V and 4 bases from J, the junction kept 3 bases outside the gene matches. The CDR3 coding sequence is TGTGCCAGCAGCGGATGGACTAGCGGGGGGTACAATGAGCAGTTCTTC. It specifies CASSGWTSGGYNEQFF.